This T cell receptor beta chain originates from a study of radiation and T cells in renal cell carcinoma. The study's findings and limits: No pretreatment tumor biopsies were available for baseline clonotypes. Top tumor clonotypes rose in blood 2 weeks post-radiation, then contracted.

Profiling relied on immunoSEQ multiplex PCR, and the TCRdb table lists in-frame clones only, not all of them. Here the sample spans around 180,000 clones, 88% being singletons. A note on this clone: Its antigen is not known.

Described time point: blood 4 weeks post-SBRT, at nephrectomy. Treatment reported: 15 Gy SBRT to primary tumor, nephrectomy 4 weeks later. Germline values: CDR1 ENHRY, CDR2 SYGVKD. The CDR3 runs to 16 residues. V was pared by 10 bases and J by 2 bases, with 21 bases between. This chain links TRBV10-3 with TRBJ2-1; weak D call: TRBD2 (5 bases). This specimen consisted of blood, obtained from a patient whose treatment included radiotherapy and nephrectomy. The source of this sequence is a woman aged 50 to 60 with renal cell carcinoma. Here the CDR3 DNA reads TGTGCCACCAGCTTCGGTGGATCCGGGACCTACAATGAGCAGTTCTTC. Its protein product is CATSFGGSGTYNEQFF.